This paragraph reports one T cell receptor (beta chain). Its antigen has not been determined. The sample comes from a study of cytomegalovirus exposure and HLA in healthy donors (dated by TCRdb to about 2017). Some background on the complete study: An earlier analysis of 587 of the donors reported 250 to 350 Gb of sequence data and 95 million to 130 million unique TCR beta sequences obtained from some 170 million T cells. Approximately 310 gigabases of sequencing data and tens of millions of unique TCR sequences were included in an early release covering roughly 600 HLA-typed donors. The genetic ancestry cluster associated with self-reported Caucasian donors included 81% of the 300 to 450 genotyped donors. The aim of the study was to test whether cataloging public T cell receptors could identify signatures of past pathogen exposure. The T cell repertoires of about 700 subjects were profiled by immunosequencing and related to cytomegalovirus serostatus. Besides the first cohort of some 670 subjects, a separate validation cohort made up of 120 different subjects was used. To predict cytomegalovirus infection status, the study combined high-throughput TCR immunosequencing, statistical association of individual TCRs with disease status, and machine learning. To study patterns of TCR occurrence, a later analysis re-analyzed previously published TCR beta repertoires from 500 to 850 donors and added high-resolution HLA genotyping. Rather than using new phenotypic data, the later analysis identified candidate immune exposures from TCR beta sequences and from how often those sequences occurred across donors. To decide whether each TCR beta V gene segment behaved as functional or pseudogenic, an earlier analysis of over 500 of the donors relied on high-throughput TCR beta sequencing. Donor age, sex, ethnicity and CMV serostatus were compiled alongside the repertoire data. A later genetic analysis took genome-wide SNP genotypes for about three fifths of the 666 donors and used that subset as a discovery cohort. All discovery cohort repertoires had been generated using a single sequencing platform. Class I and class II HLA loci were covered by the typing at four-digit resolution. The number of typed donors differed by locus: 629-630 for A, B, C, DRB1 and DQB1; roughly 510 for DQA1; approximately 600 for DPA1; and roughly 450 for DPB1. A few DR-DQ haplotypes were handled as single units for association and clustering because linkage in the cohort was strong. Across 300 to 400 genotyped donors of the cohort, an average of about 200,000 unique TCR beta nucleotide sequences per donor were sequenced, and around 19% of those sequences were non-productive. Broader findings and caveats from the paper: An earlier analysis of around 600 of the donors showed that most TCR beta V segments appeared in productive rearrangements either about 87% or about 30% of the time, which broadly matched IMGT annotations. Some IMGT-functional V segments, including TRBV6-2 and TRBV6-3, could not be told apart with the 87-base-pair reads, so those segments were excluded. Specific HLA alleles were associated with 15,000 to 20,000 TCR beta sequences at a false discovery rate of 0.05 in a later analysis. Compared with the 666-donor mean, donors in an Asian-associated ancestry cluster had fewer N-insertions in productive TCRs, according to a later genetic analysis. CMV serostatus was the only immune exposure information available for the cohort. The study gave a list of 150 to 200 TCR beta chains associated with cytomegalovirus. When HLA alleles, especially DR and DQ, strongly co-occurred, attributing TCR associations to individual alleles was difficult. This cohort had only TCR beta chains sequenced, and the lack of alpha or paired-chain data limited which features could be detected. Roughly uniform sequencing depth across donors was assumed in presence/absence analyses, although this assumption may not hold. Linkage disequilibrium might explain the correlated functional status among segregating V segments, but an unknown experimental factor could not be ruled out. V-gene and J-gene trimming of TCR beta chains was associated with a missense DCLRE1C variant in a later genetic analysis, and the association was replicated in an independent cohort. In both the original and validation cohorts, the classifier was reported to diagnose cytomegalovirus status with high specificity and sensitivity. According to a later analysis, most CMV-associated TCR beta chains appeared to be HLA-restricted, and the HLA associations seemed to be driven largely by CMV exposure. A further reported finding was that TCR beta sequences accurately predicted the HLA-A and HLA-B alleles for most subjects in the first cohort. Because HLA typing was unavailable for some donors at each locus, only the typed subset was used in association tests. While some public TCRs were present in many individuals, most TCR sequences turned up only very rarely across donors. A few of the identified cytomegalovirus-associated TCR beta chains were confirmed in vitro to be specific for cytomegalovirus antigens. In a later analysis, the rate of TCR association differed among HLA loci, with DRB1 alleles having the most associated TCRs and HLA-C alleles having the fewest. Roughly 17 rarely observed V segments, including chromosome 9 orphons, were excluded from the earlier analysis of some 590 of the donors because counts were too low. Compared with equally common non-associated chains, HLA-associated TCR beta chains in a later analysis were more clonally expanded and had lower generation probabilities. According to a later analysis, parvovirus B19, influenza, CMV and Epstein-Barr virus appeared linked to several top co-occurrence clusters. The authors suggested that the approach could potentially be extended to other disease states and immunological phenotypes. A cluster of highly shared sequence variants was judged likely to be a technical artifact of the sequencing pipeline.

Trimming takes 0 bases off V and 4 bases off J; junction bases not matched to a gene: 1. The CDR3 runs 16 residues from the cysteine to the phenylalanine. Only CDR3 DNA is held: 48 bases, read in frame from base 1. CDR1 and CDR2, per the germline V gene, are LGHNA and YNFKEQ. The cohort comprised approximately 700 healthy bone marrow donors. At the time of sampling, all cohort members were nominally healthy, though unrecorded immune exposures were likely present. The donor tested CMV seronegative and was one of the 352 seronegative cohort members. A peripheral blood sample was provided by each donor, and peripheral blood mononuclear cells were used for TCR beta sequencing. Genomic DNA was extracted from the blood cell samples with the Qiagen DNeasy Blood Extraction Kit. Libraries were constructed by the immunoSEQ multiplex PCR assay. A mixture of 60 forward primers for TCR Vbeta segments and 13 reverse primers for TCR Jbeta segments was used in the multiplex PCR. The CDR3 region of rearranged TCR beta genes was amplified from genomic DNA with a multiplex PCR assay. The amplified TCR beta libraries were sequenced on the Illumina HiSeq System as 87-base-pair reads. The study's processing was this. A later analysis tallied tens of millions of unique TCR beta chains across the approximately 670 repertoires, and approximately 11 million of those chains were shared by two or more donors. Raw reads were error-corrected and collapsed into unique sequences with a nearest-neighbor algorithm that merged closely related sequences to remove PCR and sequencing errors. Alignment of CDR3 sequences to IMGT reference sequences was used to assign V, D and J gene segments. Each retained sequence needed at least a six-nucleotide match to both a V gene segment and a J gene segment. Rearrangements were classified as productive when the CDR3 lacked stop codons and remained in frame with V and J, and all other rearrangements were classified as non-productive. CDR3 was defined by IMGT convention, running from the second conserved V-encoded cysteine to the conserved J-encoded phenylalanine. Sequences without an unambiguous match to a single V gene segment were excluded from the earlier analysis of approximately 560 of the donors. An earlier analysis of several hundred of the donors called V segments functional above 56.7% productive rearrangements and segregating when the between-donor standard deviation exceeded 5%. To diagnose cytomegalovirus status from the catalog of TCR beta chain sequences, a statistical classification framework was built. V and J gene assignment, in a later analysis, came from comparing TCR nucleotide sequences with IMGT/GENE-DB human TR gene sequences. A later analysis assigned CDR3 sequences and most-parsimonious VDJ recombination scenarios with the TCRdist pipeline. In a later analysis, each TCR beta chain was defined by its CDR3 amino acid sequence together with its V-gene family, and reads without a unique V-gene family were excluded. To address suspected cross-contamination and a sequencing artifact, a later analysis removed approximately 590 highly shared, low-generation-probability nucleotide sequences. In a later analysis, a clonal expansion index was calculated for each public chain from normalized within-repertoire ranks of inferred template counts. A later analysis computed generation probabilities with a VDJ recombination model fitted to out-of-frame rearrangements, and checked the results against IGoR. A later analysis scored TCR-TCR, TCR-HLA and TCR-CMV co-occurrence with hypergeometric tests, applying a repertoire-size bias correction to TCR pairs. A later analysis estimated false discovery rates by permuting HLA or CMV assignments 20 times. In a later analysis, co-occurring TCRs were grouped using DBSCAN, with TCRdist sequence similarity added in when clustering inside HLA-allele-positive subsets. Co-occurrence clustering excluded repertoires with fewer than 30,000 or more than 120,000 public chains, plus five with anomalous nucleotide sharing. Not all clones reach the TCRdb copy of this immuneACCESS table, which keeps in-frame sequences only. Checked studies attribute under half of the gap to unresolved V genes and leave the rest unexplained. V, J and clone size reflect that table, while D and trimming were determined from the DNA. The table held for this sample gives some 83,000 clones. The top ten constitute 0.95% to 1.3% of the sample.

The sample taken for sequencing was PBMCs. The receptor's source is a woman aged 25 to 39 in good health and CMV-seronegative. The chain is made from TRBV4-2 and TRBJ2-1; TRBD2 fits 12 bases in the junction. The CDR3 here reads CASSQELAGGYNEQFF. The nucleotides read TGTGCCAGCAGCCAAGAACTAGCGGGGGGTTACAATGAGCAGTTCTTC.